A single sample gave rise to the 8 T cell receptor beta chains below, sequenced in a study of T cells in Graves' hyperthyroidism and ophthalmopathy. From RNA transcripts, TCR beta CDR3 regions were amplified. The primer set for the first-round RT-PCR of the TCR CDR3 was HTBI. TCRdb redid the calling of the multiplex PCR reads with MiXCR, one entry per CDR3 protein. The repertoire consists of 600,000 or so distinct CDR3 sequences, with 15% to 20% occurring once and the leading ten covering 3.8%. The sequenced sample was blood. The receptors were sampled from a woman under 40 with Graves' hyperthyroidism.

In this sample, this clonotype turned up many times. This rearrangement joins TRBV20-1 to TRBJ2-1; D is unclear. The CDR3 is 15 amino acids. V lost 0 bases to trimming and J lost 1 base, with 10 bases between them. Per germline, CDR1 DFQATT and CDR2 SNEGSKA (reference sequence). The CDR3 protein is CSARDLGLSYNEQFF. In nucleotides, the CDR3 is TGCAGTGCTAGAGATCTCGGGTTGTCCTACAATGAGCAGTTCTTC.

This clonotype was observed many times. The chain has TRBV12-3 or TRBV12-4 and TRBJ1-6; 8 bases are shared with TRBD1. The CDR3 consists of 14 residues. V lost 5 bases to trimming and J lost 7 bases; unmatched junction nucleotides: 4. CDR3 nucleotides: TGTGCCAGCAGTCGACAGGGGACCAATTCACCCCTCCACTTT. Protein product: CASSRQGTNSPLHF.

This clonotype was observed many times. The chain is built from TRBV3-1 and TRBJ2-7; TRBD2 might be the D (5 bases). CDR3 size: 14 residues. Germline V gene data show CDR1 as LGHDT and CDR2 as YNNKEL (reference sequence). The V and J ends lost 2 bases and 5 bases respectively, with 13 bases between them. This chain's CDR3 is CASSQRGQTDEQYF. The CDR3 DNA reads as TGTGCCAGCAGCCAACGCGGGCAGACCGACGAGCAGTACTTC.

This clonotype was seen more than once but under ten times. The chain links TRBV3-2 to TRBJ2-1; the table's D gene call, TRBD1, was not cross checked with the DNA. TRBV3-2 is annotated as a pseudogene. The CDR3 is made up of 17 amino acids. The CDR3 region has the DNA TGTGCCAGCAGCCAGCCACCCCGGGACAGCTATTCCAATGAGCAGTTCTTC. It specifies CASSQPPRDSYSNEQFF.

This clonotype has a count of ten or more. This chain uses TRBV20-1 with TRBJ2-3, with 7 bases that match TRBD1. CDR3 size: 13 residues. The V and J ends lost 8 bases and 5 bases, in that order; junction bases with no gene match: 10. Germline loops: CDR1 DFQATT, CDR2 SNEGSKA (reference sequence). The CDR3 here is CSLPTGLGDTQYF. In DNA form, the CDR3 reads TGCAGTTTGCCGACAGGGCTGGGAGATACGCAGTATTTT.

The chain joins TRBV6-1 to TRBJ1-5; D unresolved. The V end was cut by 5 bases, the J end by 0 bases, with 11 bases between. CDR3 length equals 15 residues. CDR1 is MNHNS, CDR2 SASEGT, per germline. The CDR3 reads CASSTGWGSNQPQHF. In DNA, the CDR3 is TGTGCCAGCAGTACCGGGTGGGGTAGCAATCAGCCCCAGCATTTT.

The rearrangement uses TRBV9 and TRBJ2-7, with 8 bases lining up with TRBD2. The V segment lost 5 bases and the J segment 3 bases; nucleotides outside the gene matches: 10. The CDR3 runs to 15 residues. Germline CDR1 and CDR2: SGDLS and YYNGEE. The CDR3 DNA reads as TGTGCCAGCAGTCTTTCAACTAGCGGAATCTACGAGCAGTACTTC. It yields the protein CASSLSTSGIYEQYF. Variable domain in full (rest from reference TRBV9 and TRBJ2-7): DSGVTQTPKHLITATGQRVTLRCSPRSGDLSVYWYQQSLDQGLQFLIQYYNGEERAKGNILERFSAQQFPDLHSELNLSSLELGDSALYFCASSLSTSGIYEQYFGPGTRLTVT.

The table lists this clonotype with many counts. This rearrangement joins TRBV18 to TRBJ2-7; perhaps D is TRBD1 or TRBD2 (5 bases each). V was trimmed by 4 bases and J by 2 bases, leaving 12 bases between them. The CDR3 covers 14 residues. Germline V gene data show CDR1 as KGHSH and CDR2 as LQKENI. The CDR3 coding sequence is TGTGCCAGCTCACTCGGGACGGCAACCTACGAGCAGTACTTC. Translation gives CASSLGTATYEQYF.